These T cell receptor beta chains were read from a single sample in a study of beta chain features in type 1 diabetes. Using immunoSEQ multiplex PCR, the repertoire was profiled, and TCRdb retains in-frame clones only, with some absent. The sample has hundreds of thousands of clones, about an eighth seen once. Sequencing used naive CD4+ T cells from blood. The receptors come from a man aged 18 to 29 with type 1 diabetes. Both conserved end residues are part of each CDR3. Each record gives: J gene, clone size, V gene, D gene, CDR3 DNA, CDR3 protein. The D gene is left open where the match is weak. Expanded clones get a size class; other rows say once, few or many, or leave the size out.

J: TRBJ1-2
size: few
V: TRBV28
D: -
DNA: TGTGCCAGCAGTACAGGATATGGCTACACCTTC
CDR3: CASSTGYGYTF

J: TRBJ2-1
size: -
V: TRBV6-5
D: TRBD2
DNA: TGTGCCAGCCGAACCCTGGCGGGGGGAAACAATGAGCAGTTCTTC
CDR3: CASRTLAGGNNEQFF

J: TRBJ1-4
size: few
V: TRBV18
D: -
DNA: TGTGCCAGCTCACCCGGGGCTAATGAAAAACTGTTTTTT
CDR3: CASSPGANEKLFF

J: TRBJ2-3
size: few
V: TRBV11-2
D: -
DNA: TGTGCCAGCAGCTTAGATCCTACTGTTTATACGCAGTATTTT
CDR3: CASSLDPTVYTQYF

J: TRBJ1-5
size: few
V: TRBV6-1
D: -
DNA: TGTGCCAGCAGTGAAGAGTGGCGCCAGCCCCAGCATTTT
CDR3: CASSEEWRQPQHF

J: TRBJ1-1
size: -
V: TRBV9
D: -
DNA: TGTGCCAGCGGCGCCCGGGGGACCACTGAAGCTTTCTTT
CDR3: CASGARGTTEAFF

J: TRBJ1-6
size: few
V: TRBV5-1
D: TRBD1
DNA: TGCGCCAGCAGCTCGGGACAGGGCCTGGTAGGCCTCCACTTT
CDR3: CASSSGQGLVGLHF

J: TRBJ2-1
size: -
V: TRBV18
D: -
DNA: TGTGCCAGCTCACCACCGGGCAGAGAATACAATGAGCAGTTCTTC
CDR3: CASSPPGREYNEQFF

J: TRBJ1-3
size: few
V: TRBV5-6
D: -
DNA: TGTGCCAGCAGCAAGAGGACGGGATGGGCTGGAAACACCATATATTTT
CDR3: CASSKRTGWAGNTIYF

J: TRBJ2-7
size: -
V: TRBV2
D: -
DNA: TGTGCCAGCAGGGAACTACTCTACGAGCAGTACTTC
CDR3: CASRELLYEQYF